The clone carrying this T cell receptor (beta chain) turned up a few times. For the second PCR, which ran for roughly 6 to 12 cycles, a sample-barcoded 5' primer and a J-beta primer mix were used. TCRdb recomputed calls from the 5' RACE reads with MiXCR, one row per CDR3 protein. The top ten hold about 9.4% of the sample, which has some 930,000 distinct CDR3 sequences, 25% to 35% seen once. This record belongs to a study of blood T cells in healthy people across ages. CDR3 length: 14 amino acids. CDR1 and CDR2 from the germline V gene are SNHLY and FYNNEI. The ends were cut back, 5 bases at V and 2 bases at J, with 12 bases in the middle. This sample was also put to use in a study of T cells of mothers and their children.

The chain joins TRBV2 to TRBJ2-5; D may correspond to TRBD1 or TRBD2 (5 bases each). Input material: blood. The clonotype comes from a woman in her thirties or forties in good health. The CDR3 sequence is CASSWGPAQETQYF. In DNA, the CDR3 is TGTGCCAGCAGTTGGGGACCGGCGCAAGAGACCCAGTACTTC.